Given below is one TCR beta chain in context. Antigen unknown. CDR1 and CDR2 (germline): LNHDA, SQIVND (reference sequence). J gave up 6 bases and V 7 bases, and 13 bases lay outside the gene matches. CDR3 size: 15 residues. These data originate in a study of shared clonotypes between healthy human individuals. Whole-study results and caveats: Memory subsets generally showed smaller estimated richness than naive subsets did. Sequencing of the sorted subsets was shown by rarefaction to be incomplete despite large depth. It was the non-shared clonotypes that had lower generation probabilities than clonotypes shared by all four donors.

The repertoire was sequenced with immunoSEQ multiplex PCR; TCRdb's copy has only in-frame clones and lacks some. In the table there are roughly 1,100,000 clones, roughly 75% of which are singletons. This chain joins TRBV19 and TRBJ1-1; 8 nucleotides match TRBD1. The specimen sequenced was memory CD4+ T cells sorted from blood. Sample subset: CD45RA-negative fraction. This receptor was obtained from a man younger than 30 in good health. The CDR3 loop is CASIEPGTGKPEAFF. The CDR3 DNA is TGTGCCAGTATCGAACCCGGGACAGGAAAGCCTGAAGCTTTCTTT.